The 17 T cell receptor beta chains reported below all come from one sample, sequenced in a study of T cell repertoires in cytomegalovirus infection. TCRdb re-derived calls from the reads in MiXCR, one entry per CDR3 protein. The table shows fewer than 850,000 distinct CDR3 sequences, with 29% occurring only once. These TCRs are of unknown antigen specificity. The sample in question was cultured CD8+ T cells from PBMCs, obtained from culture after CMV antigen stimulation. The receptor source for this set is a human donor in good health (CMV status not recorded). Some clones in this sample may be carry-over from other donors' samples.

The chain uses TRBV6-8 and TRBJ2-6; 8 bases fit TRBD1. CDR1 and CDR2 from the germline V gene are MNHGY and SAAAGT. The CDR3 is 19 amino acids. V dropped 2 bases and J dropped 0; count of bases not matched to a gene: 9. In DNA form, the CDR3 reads TGTGCCAGCAGTTACGTTGTCGGGACAGGAGACTCTGGGGCCAACGTCCTGACTTTC. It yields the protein CASSYVVGTGDSGANVLTF.

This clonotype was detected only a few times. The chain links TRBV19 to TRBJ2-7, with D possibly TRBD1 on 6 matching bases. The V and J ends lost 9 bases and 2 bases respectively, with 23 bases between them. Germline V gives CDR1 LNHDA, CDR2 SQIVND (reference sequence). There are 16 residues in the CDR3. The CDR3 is CARRIKRGTIPYEQYV. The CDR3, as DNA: TGTGCCAGGCGAATCAAGAGGGGGACAATCCCCTACGAGCAGTACGTC.

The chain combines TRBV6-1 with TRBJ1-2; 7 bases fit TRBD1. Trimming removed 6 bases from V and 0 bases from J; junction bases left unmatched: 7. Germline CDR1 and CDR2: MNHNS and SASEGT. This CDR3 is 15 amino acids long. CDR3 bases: TGTGCCAGCAGGTTCGAGGGGGCTCCTAACTATGGCTACACCTTC. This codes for CASRFEGAPNYGYTF.

CDR3 coding DNA: TGTGCCAGTAGCCACCCTGGGGTTCCTAGCACAGATACGCAGTATTTT. This translates into CASSHPGVPSTDTQYF. The gene calls are TRBV19 and TRBJ2-3; no definite D call. The CDR3 extends over 16 amino acids. CDR1 is LNHDA, CDR2 SQIVND, per germline (reference sequence). Trimming removed 6 bases at V and 0 bases at J, with 16 bases between.

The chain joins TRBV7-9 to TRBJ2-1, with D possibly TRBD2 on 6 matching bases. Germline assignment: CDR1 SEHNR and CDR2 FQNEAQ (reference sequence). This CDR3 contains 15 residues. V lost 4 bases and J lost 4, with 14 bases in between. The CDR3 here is CASSYPGAAYNEQFF. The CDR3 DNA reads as TGTGCCAGCAGCTATCCGGGAGCTGCTTACAATGAGCAGTTCTTC. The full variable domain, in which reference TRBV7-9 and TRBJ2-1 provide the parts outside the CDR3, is DTGVSQNPRHKITKRGQNVTFRCDPISEHNRLYWYRQTLGQGPEFLTYFQNEAQLEKSRLLSDRFSAERPKGSFSTLEIQRTEQGDSAMYLCASSYPGAAYNEQFFGPGTRLTVL.

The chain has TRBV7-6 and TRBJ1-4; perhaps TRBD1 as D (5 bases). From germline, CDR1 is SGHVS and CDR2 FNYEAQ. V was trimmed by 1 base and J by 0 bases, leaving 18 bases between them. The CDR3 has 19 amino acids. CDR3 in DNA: TGTGCCAGCAGCTTAGGATACAGAAGATGGGGGGCAACTAATGAAAAACTGTTTTTT. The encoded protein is CASSLGYRRWGATNEKLFF.

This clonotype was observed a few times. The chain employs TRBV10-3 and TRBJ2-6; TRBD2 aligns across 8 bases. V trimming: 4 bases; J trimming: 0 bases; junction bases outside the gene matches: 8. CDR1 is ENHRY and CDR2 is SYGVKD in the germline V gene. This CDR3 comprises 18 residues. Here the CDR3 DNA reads TGTGCCATCAGTGTTTGGCGGGGGGAAAGCTCTGGGGCCAACGTCCTGACTTTC. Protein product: CAISVWRGESSGANVLTF.

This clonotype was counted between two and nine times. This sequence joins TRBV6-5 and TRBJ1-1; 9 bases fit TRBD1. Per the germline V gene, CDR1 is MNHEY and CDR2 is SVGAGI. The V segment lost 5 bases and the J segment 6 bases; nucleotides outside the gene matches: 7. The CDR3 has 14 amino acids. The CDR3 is CASSQGQGYSEAFF. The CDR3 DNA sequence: TGTGCCAGCAGTCAGGGACAGGGTTACTCTGAAGCTTTCTTT.

The CDR3 DNA is TGTGCCAGCAGCTCCTTTGAGGGGAGCTCCTACAATGAGCAGTTCTTC. This encodes CASSSFEGSSYNEQFF. The chain combines TRBV7-8 with TRBJ2-1; D may match TRBD1 or TRBD2 (5 bases each). The germline gives CDR1 SGHVS, CDR2 FQNEAQ. V lost 4 bases, J lost 0 bases, and 13 bases lay in between. This CDR3 region has 16 residues.

The CDR3 reads CASSDGPFEVEQYV. CDR3 DNA sequence: TGTGCCAGCAGTGACGGACCGTTCGAGGTCGAGCAGTACGTC. The chain employs TRBV6-1 and TRBJ2-7; D is unresolved. V lost 3 bases and J 6 bases, leaving 15 bases between the germline ends. The CDR3 loop spans 14 amino acids. Germline V gene data show CDR1 as MNHNS and CDR2 as SASEGT.

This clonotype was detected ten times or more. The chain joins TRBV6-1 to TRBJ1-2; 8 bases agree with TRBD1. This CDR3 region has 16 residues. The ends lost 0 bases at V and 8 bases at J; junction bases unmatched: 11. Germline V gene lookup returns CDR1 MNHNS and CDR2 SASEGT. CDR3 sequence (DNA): TGTGCCAGCAGTGAAGCGCGATTTTCGGACAGGGACGGCTACACCTTC. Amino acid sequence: CASSEARFSDRDGYTF.

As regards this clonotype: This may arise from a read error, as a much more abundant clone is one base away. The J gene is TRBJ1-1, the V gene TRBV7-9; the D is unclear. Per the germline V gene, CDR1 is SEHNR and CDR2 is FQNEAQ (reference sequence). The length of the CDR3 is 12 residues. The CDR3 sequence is CTSSPRVTEAFF. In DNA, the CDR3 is TGTACCAGCAGCCCGAGGGTCACTGAAGCTTTCTTT.

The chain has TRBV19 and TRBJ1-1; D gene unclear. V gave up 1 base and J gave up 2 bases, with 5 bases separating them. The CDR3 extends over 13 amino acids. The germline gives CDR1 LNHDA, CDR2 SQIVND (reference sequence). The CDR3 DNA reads TGTGCCAGTAGTATAGGGTTTAACACTGAAGCTTTCTTT. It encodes CASSIGFNTEAFF. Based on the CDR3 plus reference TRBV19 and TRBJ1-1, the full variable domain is DGGITQSPKYLFRKEGQNVTLSCEQNLNHDAMYWYRQDPGQGLRLIYYSQIVNDFQKGDIAEGYSVSREKKESFPLTVTSAQKNPTAFYLCASSIGFNTEAFFGQGTRLTVV.

CDR3 loop: CASSFAGSVSNQPQHF. DNA for the CDR3: TGTGCCAGCAGTTTCGCCGGGTCGGTTAGCAATCAGCCCCAGCATTTT. The chain is built from TRBV27 and TRBJ1-5; unclear D gene. The ends were cut back, 3 bases at V and 0 bases at J, with 12 bases in the middle. Germline V gene data show CDR1 as MNHEY and CDR2 as SMNVEV (reference sequence). CDR3 length equals 16 residues.

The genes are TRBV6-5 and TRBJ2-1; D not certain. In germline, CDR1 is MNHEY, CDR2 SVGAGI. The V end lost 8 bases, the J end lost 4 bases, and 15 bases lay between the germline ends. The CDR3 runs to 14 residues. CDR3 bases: TGTGCCAGCGCCTCTTTCGACTCTTACAATGAGCAGTTCTTC. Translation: CASASFDSYNEQFF.

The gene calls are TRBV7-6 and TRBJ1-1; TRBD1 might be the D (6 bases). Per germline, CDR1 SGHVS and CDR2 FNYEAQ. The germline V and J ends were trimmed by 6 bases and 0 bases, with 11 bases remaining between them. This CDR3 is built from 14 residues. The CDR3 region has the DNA TGTGCCAGCAGTCAACAGGGCATGAACACTGAAGCTTTCTTT. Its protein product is CASSQQGMNTEAFF.

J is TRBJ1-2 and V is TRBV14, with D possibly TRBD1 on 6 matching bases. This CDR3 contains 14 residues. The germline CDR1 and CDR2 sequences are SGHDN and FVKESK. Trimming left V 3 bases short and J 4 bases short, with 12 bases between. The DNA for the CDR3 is TGTGCCAGCAGCCAGGTGACAGGATCCTATGGCTACACCTTC. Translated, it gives CASSQVTGSYGYTF.